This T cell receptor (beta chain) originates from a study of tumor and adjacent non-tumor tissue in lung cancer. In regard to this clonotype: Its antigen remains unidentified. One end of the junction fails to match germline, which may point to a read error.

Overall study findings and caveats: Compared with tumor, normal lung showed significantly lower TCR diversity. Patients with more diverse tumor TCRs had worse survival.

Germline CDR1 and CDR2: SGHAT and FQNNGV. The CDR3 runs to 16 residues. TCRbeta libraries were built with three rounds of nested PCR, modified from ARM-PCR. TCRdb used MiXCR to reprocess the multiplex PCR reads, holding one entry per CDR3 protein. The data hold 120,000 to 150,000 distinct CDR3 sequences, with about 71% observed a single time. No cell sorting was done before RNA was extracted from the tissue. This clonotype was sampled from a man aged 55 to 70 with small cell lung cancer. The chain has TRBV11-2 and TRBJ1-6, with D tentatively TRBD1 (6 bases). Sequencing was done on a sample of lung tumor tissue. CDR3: CASSFRTVFYNSPLHF. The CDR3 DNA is TGTGCAAGCAGCTTCAGGACAGTTTTCTATAATTCACCCCTCCACTTT.